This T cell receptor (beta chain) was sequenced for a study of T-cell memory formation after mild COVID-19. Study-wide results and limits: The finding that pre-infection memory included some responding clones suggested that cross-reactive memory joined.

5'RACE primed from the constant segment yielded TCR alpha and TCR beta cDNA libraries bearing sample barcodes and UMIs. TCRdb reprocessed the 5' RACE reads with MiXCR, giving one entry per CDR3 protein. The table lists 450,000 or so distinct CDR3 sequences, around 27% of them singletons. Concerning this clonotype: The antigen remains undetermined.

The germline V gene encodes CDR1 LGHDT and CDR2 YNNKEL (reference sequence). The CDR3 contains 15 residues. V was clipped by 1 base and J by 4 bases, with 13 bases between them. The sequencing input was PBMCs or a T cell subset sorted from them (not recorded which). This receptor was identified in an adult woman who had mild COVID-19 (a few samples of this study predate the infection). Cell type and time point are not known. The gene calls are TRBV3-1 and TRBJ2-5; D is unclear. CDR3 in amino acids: CASSQVWGSRETQYF. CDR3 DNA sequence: TGTGCCAGCAGCCAAGTCTGGGGTTCACGAGAGACCCAGTACTTC.